The 6 T cell receptor beta chains below all came from one sample that was sequenced in a study of technical replicates of blood from four donors. This table comes from immunoSEQ multiplex PCR, and its TCRdb copy is limited to in-frame clones, with some not included. Found here are 60,000 to 65,000 clones, approximately 83% of them singletons; the top ten hold less than 6.5%. Source material: PBMCs. The receptors come from a human donor in good health. Some clones in this sample may be carry-over from other donors' samples.

The V call is TRBV28, the J call TRBJ1-1, with D possibly being TRBD1 (5 bases). Deletions cut 7 bases from V and 4 bases from J, with 16 bases between. CDR3 length: 14 amino acids. CDR1 is MDHEN and CDR2 is SYDVKM in the germline V gene. As DNA, the CDR3 is TGTGCCAGCACCACCCCCGGACAAGTCACTGAAGCTTTCTTT. As protein: CASTTPGQVTEAFF.

CDR3 sequence: CASSPPFPTEAFF. As DNA, the CDR3 is TGTGCCAGCTCACCACCGTTTCCTACTGAAGCTTTCTTT. The chain has TRBV18 and TRBJ1-1; D gene unclear. Per germline, CDR1 KGHSH and CDR2 LQKENI. V gave up 0 bases and J gave up 5 bases, with 7 bases separating them. The CDR3 sequence is 13 residues long.

The J gene is TRBJ2-3, the V gene TRBV19, with a possible D match to TRBD2 (7 bases). Germline-derived CDR1 and CDR2 are LNHDA and SQIVND (reference sequence). The CDR3 has 15 residues. The V end lost 2 bases, the J end lost 5 bases, and 14 bases lay between the germline ends. The CDR3 region is CASSILGGPVDTQYF. The DNA of the CDR3 is TGTGCCAGTAGTATATTGGGGGGGCCAGTAGATACGCAGTATTTT.

This sequence joins TRBV7-2 and TRBJ2-7, with a tentative D call TRBD1 (5 bases). The germline CDR1 and CDR2 sequences are SGHTA and FQGNSA. The V gene lost 7 bases and the J gene lost 3 bases, with 13 bases spanning the gap. This CDR3 contains 13 residues. In DNA form, the CDR3 reads TGTGCCAGCACATCTGACAGCCTCTACGAGCAGTACTTC. Amino acid sequence: CASTSDSLYEQYF.

The chain employs TRBV9 and TRBJ2-7; 7 bases are shared with TRBD1. The CDR3 is 13 amino acids. V shed 3 bases, J shed 7 bases, and the junction held 7 bases outside the gene matches. Germline V gives CDR1 SGDLS, CDR2 YYNGEE. In DNA, the CDR3 is TGTGCCAGCAGCGCGACAGGGCAGCAGGAGCAGTACTTC. Translating gives CASSATGQQEQYF.

The chain carries TRBV6-1 and TRBJ2-6; D is ambiguous. V gave up 0 bases and J gave up 0 bases, with 12 bases separating them. Looked up from germline, CDR1 is MNHNS and CDR2 is SASEGT. The CDR3 loop spans 18 amino acids. The CDR3, as DNA: TGTGCCAGCAGTGAAGCCCACCAAGTCTACTCTGGGGCCAACGTCCTGACTTTC. This gives the protein CASSEAHQVYSGANVLTF.